A single TCR beta chain is shown here with its context. Its matching antigen is unknown. The entry originates in a study of T cell responses to AZD1222 COVID-19 vaccine. General study findings and limits: Baseline serostatus was positive in only six AZD1222 recipients. Spike regions recognized by vaccine-associated CD4 TCRs spanned the protein, led by 160-218 and 743-854. The donor group comprised mostly white British people and more females; the analysis possibly underestimated clonal diversity. Epitopes outside B.1.351 and B.1.1.7 mutated regions reportedly drew nearly half of spike TCRs.

Some clones are missing from TCRdb's copy, which holds only in-frame ones; the method was immunoSEQ multiplex PCR. The table has about 120,000 clones, 80% to 95% seen once. The material sequenced was peripheral blood, taken 28 days after the second dose of the MenACWY control vaccine. This clonotype was obtained from an adult who received the MenACWY meningococcal vaccine as a control.

The CDR3 coding sequence is TGCGCCAGCAGCTTGTTGGGGACGGGTCAGCCCCAGCATTTT. It codes for CASSLLGTGQPQHF. The rearrangement links TRBV5-1 to TRBJ1-5; possibly TRBD1 for D (5 bases). Germline-derived CDR1 and CDR2 are SGHRS and YFSETQ. The V end lost 1 base, the J end lost 6 bases, and 11 bases lay between the germline ends. CDR3 length equals 14 residues. Full variable domain (rest looked up from reference TRBV5-1 and TRBJ1-5): KAGVTQTPRYLIKTRGQQVTLSCSPISGHRSVSWYQQTPGQGLQFLFEYFSETQRNKGNFPGRFSGRQFSNSRSEMNVSTLELGDSALYLCASSLLGTGQPQHFGDGTRLSIL.